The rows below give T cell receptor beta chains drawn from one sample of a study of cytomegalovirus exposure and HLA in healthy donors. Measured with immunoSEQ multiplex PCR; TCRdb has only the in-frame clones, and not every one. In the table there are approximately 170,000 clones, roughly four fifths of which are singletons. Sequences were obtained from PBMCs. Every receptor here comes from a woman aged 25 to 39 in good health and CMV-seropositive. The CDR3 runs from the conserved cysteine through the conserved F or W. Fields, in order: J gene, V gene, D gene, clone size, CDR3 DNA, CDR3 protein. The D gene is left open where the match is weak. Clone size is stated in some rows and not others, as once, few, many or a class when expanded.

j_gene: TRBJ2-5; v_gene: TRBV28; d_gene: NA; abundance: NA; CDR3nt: TGTGCCAGCAGTTTTGGAGTTTCTAAAGAGACCCAGTACTTC; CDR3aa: CASSFGVSKETQYF
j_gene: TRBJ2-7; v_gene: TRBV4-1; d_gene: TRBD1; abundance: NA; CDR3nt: TGCGCCAGCAGCCAAGACTGGCAACCAACGGGACAGGGGGTTTACGAGCAGTACTTC; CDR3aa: CASSQDWQPTGQGVYEQYF
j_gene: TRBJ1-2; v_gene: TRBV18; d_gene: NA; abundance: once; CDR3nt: TGTGCCAGCTCATCCCAGGGGAATGATGGCTACACCTTC; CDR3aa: CASSSQGNDGYTF
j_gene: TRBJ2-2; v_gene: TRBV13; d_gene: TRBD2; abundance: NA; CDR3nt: TGTGCCAGCCGCGGGAGCGGTATTGACACCGGGGAGCTGTTTTTT; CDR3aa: CASRGSGIDTGELFF
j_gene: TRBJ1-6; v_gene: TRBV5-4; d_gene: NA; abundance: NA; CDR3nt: TGTGCCAGCAGCTTGGCAGGCAGCTCCTATAATTCACCCCTCCACTTT; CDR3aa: CASSLAGSSYNSPLHF
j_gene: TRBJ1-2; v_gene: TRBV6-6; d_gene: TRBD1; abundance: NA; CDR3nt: TGTGCCAGCAGCGACGACAGGGGGCGCGCCGCGCGGGGCTACACCTTC; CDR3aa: CASSDDRGRAARGYTF
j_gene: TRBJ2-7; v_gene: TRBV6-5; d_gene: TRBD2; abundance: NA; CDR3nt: TGTGCCAGCAGTTACTCTCCCCTAGCGGGAGTCGAGCAGTACTTC; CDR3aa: CASSYSPLAGVEQYF
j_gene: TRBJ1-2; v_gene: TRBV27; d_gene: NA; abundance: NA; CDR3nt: TGTGCCAGCAGTTTCCGGACACGGGATGGCTACACCTTC; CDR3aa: CASSFRTRDGYTF
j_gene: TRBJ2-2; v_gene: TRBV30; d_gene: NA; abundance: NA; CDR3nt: TGTGCCTCGGTCTCGAACACCGGGGAGCTGTTTTTT; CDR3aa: CASVSNTGELFF
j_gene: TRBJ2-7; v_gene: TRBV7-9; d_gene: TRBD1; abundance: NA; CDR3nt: TGTGCCAGCAGCGGGTTCGGGACAGGGGACGAGCAGTACTTC; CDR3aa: CASSGFGTGDEQYF
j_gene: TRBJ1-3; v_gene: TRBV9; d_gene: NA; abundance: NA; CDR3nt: TGTGCCAGCAGCGTCACCCTCACGGGACAAGGAAACACCATATATTTT; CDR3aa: CASSVTLTGQGNTIYF
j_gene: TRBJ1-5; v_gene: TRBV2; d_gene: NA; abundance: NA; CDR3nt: TGTGCCAGCAGTGATCCACAGGGTATGGGGCCCCAGCATTTT; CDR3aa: CASSDPQGMGPQHF
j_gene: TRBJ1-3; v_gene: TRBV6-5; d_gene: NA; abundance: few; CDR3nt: TGTGCCAGCAGCCGTCAAACAGGGACTGGAAACACCATATATTTT; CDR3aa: CASSRQTGTGNTIYF
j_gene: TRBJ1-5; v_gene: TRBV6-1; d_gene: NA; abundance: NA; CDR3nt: TGTGCCAGCAGTGTCCCACCAGCAGGGGGCAATCAGCCCCAGCATTTT; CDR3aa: CASSVPPAGGNQPQHF
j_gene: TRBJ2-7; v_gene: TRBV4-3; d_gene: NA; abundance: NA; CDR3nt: TGCGCCAGCAGCCCTCGACTCCGGGGTACCCACGAGCAGTACTTC; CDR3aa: CASSPRLRGTHEQYF
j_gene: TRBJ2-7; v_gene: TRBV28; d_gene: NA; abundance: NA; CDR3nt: TGTGCCAGCAGTGATCCGGGAAAGGGCTCCTACGAGCAGTACTTC; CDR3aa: CASSDPGKGSYEQYF
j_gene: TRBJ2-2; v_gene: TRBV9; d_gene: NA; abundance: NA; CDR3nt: TGTGCCAGCAGCGTATCTATACAGGGTATCGGGGAGCTGTTTTTT; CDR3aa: CASSVSIQGIGELFF
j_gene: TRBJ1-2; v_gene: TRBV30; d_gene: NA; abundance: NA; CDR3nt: TGTGCCTGGAGGAAAGGGACTTTAGTCTATGGCTACACCTTC; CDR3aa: CAWRKGTLVYGYTF
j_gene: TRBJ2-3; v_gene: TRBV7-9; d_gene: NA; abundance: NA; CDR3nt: TGTGCCAGCAGCTTATCCGGTGCGGCAGATACGCAGTATTTT; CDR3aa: CASSLSGAADTQYF
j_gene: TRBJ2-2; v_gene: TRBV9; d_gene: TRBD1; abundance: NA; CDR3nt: TGTGCCAGCAGCGCGTTTGGGGACAGGGGTCCTCTCCCCGGGGAGCTGTTTTTT; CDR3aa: CASSAFGDRGPLPGELFF
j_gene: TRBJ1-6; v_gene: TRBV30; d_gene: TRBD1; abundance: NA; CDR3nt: TGTGCCTATGGACAGGGGAATTCACCCCTCCACTTT; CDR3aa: CAYGQGNSPLHF
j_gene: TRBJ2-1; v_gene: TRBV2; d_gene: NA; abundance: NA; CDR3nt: TGTGCCAGCAGTGATAAGTTGACAGCCTACAATGAGCAGTTCTTC; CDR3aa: CASSDKLTAYNEQFF
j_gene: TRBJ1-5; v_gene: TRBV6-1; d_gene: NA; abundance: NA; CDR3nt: TGTGCCAGCAGGGAAGTCACCCTAGGAGCCCAGCATTTT; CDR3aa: CASREVTLGAQHF